The text below deals with one T cell receptor (beta chain). What it recognizes is unknown. The source of the sample is a study of breast tumors, draining lymph nodes, adjacent tissues. The study's findings and limits: Findings are consistent with lymph node origin and intratumoral expansion of most tumor T cells. Tumor T cell lymph node origin was a supported hypothesis, not proven. Compared with lymph nodes, tumors were less diverse; compared with nontumor tissue, more. Luminal-like breast cancer showed significantly greater tumor-nontumor repertoire similarity than basal-like breast cancer did.

V was cut by 3 bases and J by 8 bases, with 16 bases left in between. Germline V gene data show CDR1 as DFQATT and CDR2 as SNEGSKA (reference sequence). The CDR3 is 14 amino acids. TCRdb re-derived calls from the multiplex PCR reads in MiXCR, one entry per CDR3 protein. The data contain around 190,000 distinct CDR3 sequences, 30% to 35% of them singletons. The lymph nodes were axillary draining lymph nodes from breast cancer patients. The source is a female donor with breast cancer. Some clones in this sample may be carry-over from other donors' samples. Material: axillary lymph node tissue. V usage is TRBV20-1 and J usage is TRBJ2-2; D may be TRBD2 (5 bases). The CDR3 DNA sequence: TGCAGTGCTAGGGACTGGAGCGGATTTGGGGAGCTGTTTTTT. It codes for CSARDWSGFGELFF.